The present T cell receptor (beta chain) was sequenced within a study of shared clonotypes between healthy human individuals. The CDR3 runs 16 residues. Trimming pared 2 bases from V and 4 bases from J, leaving 17 bases between. Germline CDR1 and CDR2: MNHEY and SVGAGI. Assay used: immunoSEQ multiplex PCR; TCRdb lists only in-frame clones, some missing. Altogether around 580,000 clones are present, roughly 98% being singletons, with the ten largest covering 0.3%. Naivety among CD8 cells was defined by CD45RO negativity and positive CCR7 selection, thereby excluding terminally differentiated effector memory CD45RA+ cells.

The sequence derives from a young man in good health. This chain uses TRBV6-5 with TRBJ2-5; TRBD2 is a possible D gene (6 bases). The sample taken for sequencing was naive CD8+ T cells sorted from blood. The CDR3 loop is CASSYHRTGAGETQYF. In nucleotides, the CDR3 is TGTGCCAGCAGTTACCATCGGACGGGAGCGGGAGAGACCCAGTACTTC.